A selection of T cell receptor beta chains follows, all from one sample in a study of T cell repertoires and HLA-DP antigens. Sequencing was performed with immunoSEQ multiplex PCR; in TCRdb, only in-frame clones are kept and a portion is missing. The data contain roughly 110,000 clones, over 90% of them singletons. These receptors have no identified antigens. The sequenced sample consisted of CD4+ T cells from PBMCs. The receptors originated from a young woman in good health and CMV-seronegative. Each CDR3 is given with its conserved first and last residue. The order of the fields is J gene, clone size, V gene, D gene, CDR3 protein, CDR3 DNA. D genes are given only for firm matches. Clone size appears in some rows only: once, few, many, or a class for an expanded clone.

>TRBJ2-2|NA|TRBV5-6|NA
CASSRPGAGELFF
TGTGCCAGCAGCCGGCCCGGGGCCGGGGAGCTGTTTTTT
>TRBJ1-2|NA|TRBV6-1|NA
CASTQTYNYGYTF
TGTGCCAGCACACAGACCTATAACTATGGCTACACCTTC
>TRBJ1-2|NA|TRBV5-1|NA
CASHPQTDSNYGYTF
TGCGCCAGCCACCCCCAGACAGATTCAAACTATGGCTACACCTTC
>TRBJ1-2|many|TRBV4-1|NA
CASSQAVGYGYTF
TGCGCCAGCAGCCAAGCCGTCGGTTACGGCTACACCTTC
>TRBJ2-7|NA|TRBV11-2|NA
CASTERGKIYEQYF
TGTGCCAGCACAGAGAGGGGGAAGATTTACGAGCAGTACTTC
>TRBJ2-1|NA|TRBV10-3|TRBD1
CAISVLGTGANEQFF
TGTGCCATCAGTGTACTCGGGACAGGGGCTAATGAGCAGTTCTTC
>TRBJ2-3|NA|TRBV7-9|NA
CASSLSGAGADTQYF
TGTGCCAGCAGCTTATCGGGGGCTGGCGCGGATACGCAGTATTTT
>TRBJ1-1|NA|TRBV19|NA
CASSPLGQGHLNTEAFF
TGTGCCAGTAGTCCCCTCGGCCAGGGGCACCTGAACACTGAAGCTTTCTTT
>TRBJ1-2|NA|TRBV7-9|TRBD1
CASSRQGAGGYTF
TGTGCCAGCAGCCGTCAGGGGGCGGGTGGCTACACCTTC
>TRBJ2-1|NA|TRBV7-2|NA
CASSPVAGRRNEQFF
TGTGCCAGCAGCCCTGTCGCGGGGAGAAGGAATGAGCAGTTCTTC
>TRBJ2-2|once|TRBV12-5|NA
CASGLEQAGELFF
TGTGCTAGTGGCCTAGAACAAGCCGGGGAGCTGTTTTTT
>TRBJ2-3|NA|TRBV27|NA
CASSLSPDLTDTQYF
TGTGCCAGCAGTTTATCCCCTGACCTCACAGATACGCAGTATTTT
>TRBJ1-6|few|TRBV15|NA
CATSGDRLYNSPLHF
TGTGCCACCAGCGGAGACAGACTCTATAATTCACCCCTCCACTTT
>TRBJ2-3|NA|TRBV5-4|NA
CASSLASTDTQYF
TGTGCCAGCAGCTTGGCGTCCACAGATACGCAGTATTTT
>TRBJ1-2|NA|TRBV4-1|NA
CASSQPPGPTTNSRGYTF
TGCGCCAGCAGCCAACCCCCGGGCCCTACAACGAATTCGAGGGGCTACACCTTC
>TRBJ1-6|once|TRBV7-6|NA
CASSLEGARANSPLHF
TGTGCCAGCAGCTTAGAAGGGGCCAGGGCTAATTCACCCCTCCACTTT
>TRBJ2-5|once|TRBV28|TRBD2
CASRLAGGTQYF
TGTGCCAGCAGGCTAGCGGGAGGGACCCAGTACTTC
>TRBJ2-5|NA|TRBV6-5|NA
CASSYGETQYF
TGTGCCAGCAGTTACGGGGAGACCCAGTACTTC
>TRBJ2-2|NA|TRBV7-3|NA
CASSLISSGAKTTGELFF
TGTGCCAGCAGCTTAATTTCGTCAGGGGCAAAAACCACCGGGGAGCTGTTTTTT
>TRBJ2-6|NA|TRBV7-6|NA
CASSLLPGPGANVLTF
TGTGCCAGCAGCTTACTACCAGGGCCTGGGGCCAACGTCCTGACTTTC
>TRBJ1-1|NA|TRBV4-1|NA
CASYSGENTEAFF
TGCGCCAGCTATTCGGGGGAAAACACTGAAGCTTTCTTT
>TRBJ1-5|few|TRBV5-1|NA
CASSPGGQGNQPQHF
TGCGCCAGCAGCCCTGGAGGGCAGGGGAATCAGCCCCAGCATTTT